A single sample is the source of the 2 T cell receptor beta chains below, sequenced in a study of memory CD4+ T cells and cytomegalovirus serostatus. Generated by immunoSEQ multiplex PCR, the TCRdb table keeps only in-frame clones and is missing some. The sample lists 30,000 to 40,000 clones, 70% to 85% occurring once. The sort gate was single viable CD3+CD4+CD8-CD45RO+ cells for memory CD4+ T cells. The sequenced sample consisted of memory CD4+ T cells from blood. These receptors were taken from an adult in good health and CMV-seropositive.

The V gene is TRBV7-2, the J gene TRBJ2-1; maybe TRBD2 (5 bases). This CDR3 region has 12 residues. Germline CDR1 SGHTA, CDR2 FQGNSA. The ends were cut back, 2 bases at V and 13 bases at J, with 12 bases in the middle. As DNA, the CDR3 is TGTGCCAGCAGCTTAACTTCGCCGGGACAGTTCTTC. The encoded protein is CASSLTSPGQFF.

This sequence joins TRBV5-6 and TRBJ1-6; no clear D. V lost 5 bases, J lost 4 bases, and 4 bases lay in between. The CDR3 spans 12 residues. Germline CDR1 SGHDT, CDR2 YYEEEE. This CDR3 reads CASRVYNSPLHF. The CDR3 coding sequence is TGTGCCAGCAGGGTGTATAATTCACCCCTCCACTTT.